What follows describes a single TCR beta chain. Antigen specificity is unknown. This entry belongs to a study of shared clonotypes between healthy human individuals. At the level of the study: The study enrolled a couple of women and three men aged 18 to 49.

Donors were healthy HIV-negative adults without recent acute infections or vaccinations. General study findings and limits: In contrast to clonotypes shared by all four donors, non-shared clonotypes had lower generation probabilities.

V lost 4 bases and J lost 7; bases outside the gene matches: 10. Germline V CDR1 and CDR2: SNHLY, FYNNEI. The CDR3 sequence is 16 residues long. TCRdb's copy holds only in-frame clones and misses some; the assay was immunoSEQ multiplex PCR. This table has about 2.3 million clones, approximately 95% appearing once. The chain has TRBV2 and TRBJ2-2; the match to TRBD2 covers 9 bases. The sequence came from a man between 18 and 35 years old in good health. Some clones in this sample may be carry-over from other donors' samples. The sample comprised naive CD4+ T cells from PBMCs. Subset described: CD45RA+ positively selected. This chain's CDR3 is CASSVLLAGAFGELFF. The CDR3 nucleotides are TGTGCCAGCAGTGTGCTTTTAGCGGGAGCGTTCGGGGAGCTGTTTTTT.